A selection of T cell receptor beta chains follows, all from one sample in a study of blood T cell repertoires in COVID-19. Assay: immunoSEQ multiplex PCR; the TCRdb copy retains only in-frame clones and omits some. The sample has 120,000 to 150,000 clones; 84% are singletons. Sequenced material: PBMCs or T cells enriched from blood (not recorded which). These receptors all come from a woman aged 18-29 years who had been exposed to COVID-19. Both conserved end residues are part of each CDR3. A D gene is named only where the DNA matches it firmly. Part of the rows lack a size; the others show once, few, many or a class for expanded clones.

- | TRBJ1-1 | TRBV12-3/TRBV12-4 | once | TGTGCCAGCAGTGACGGAGTTGAAGCTTTCTTT | CASSDGVEAFF
- | TRBJ1-1 | TRBV7-2 | - | TGTGCCAGCAGCCCACCTCGGAGTTTGAACACTGAAGCTTTCTTT | CASSPPRSLNTEAFF
TRBD2 | TRBJ2-1 | TRBV4-2 | - | TGTGCCAGCAGCCAAGGGGCAGCGGGAGGTTTCAATGAGCAGTTCTTC | CASSQGAAGGFNEQFF
- | TRBJ2-7 | TRBV6-1 | - | TGTGCCAGCACCCGGCAGGGCTATCCCTCGGAGCAGTACTTC | CASTRQGYPSEQYF
TRBD1 | TRBJ1-1 | TRBV5-1 | once | TGCGCCAGCAGCTTTACTACAGGGGGCGCTTCGACTGAAGCTTTCTTT | CASSFTTGGASTEAFF
TRBD2 | TRBJ2-1 | TRBV27 | - | TGTGCCAGCAGTTCCCCTGTGACTAGCAGCTACAATGAGCAGTTCTTC | CASSSPVTSSYNEQFF
TRBD1 | TRBJ2-1 | TRBV9 | - | TGTGCCAGCAGCCCGGGACAGGGTGAAGGTAGGCAGTTCTTC | CASSPGQGEGRQFF
- | TRBJ2-2 | TRBV4-2 | - | TGTGCCAGCAGCCAAGTCGGCGGCACATCGAACACCGGGGAGCTGTTTTTT | CASSQVGGTSNTGELFF
- | TRBJ1-5 | TRBV5-8 | - | TGTGCCAGCAGCTTGGGCAGAAATCAGCCCCAGCATTTT | CASSLGRNQPQHF
TRBD1 | TRBJ1-5 | TRBV6-5 | - | TGTGCCAGCAGAAGACAGGGGGATAGACAGCCCCAGCATTTT | CASRRQGDRQPQHF
TRBD1 | TRBJ2-1 | TRBV9 | - | TGTGCCAGCAGCGTATCAGGGGGCATAGGTAGTGAGCAGTTCTTC | CASSVSGGIGSEQFF
TRBD1 | TRBJ2-5 | TRBV5-6 | - | TGTGCCAGCAGCTTCTGGACAGGGGGAGAGACCCAGTACTTC | CASSFWTGGETQYF
TRBD2 | TRBJ2-1 | TRBV4-1 | - | TGCGCCAGCAGCCAAAGACTAGCGGAGGCTGAGCAGTTCTTC | CASSQRLAEAEQFF
- | TRBJ1-4 | TRBV5-1 | - | TGCGCCAGCAGCTTGCAAGGGGGAACTACTAATGAAAAACTGTTTTTT | CASSLQGGTTNEKLFF
TRBD1 | TRBJ2-5 | TRBV2 | - | TGTGCCAGAGGACAGGGCCCAGAGACCCAGTACTTC | CARGQGPETQYF